Below, 26 T cell receptor beta chains from the same sample are listed, as sequenced in a study of cytomegalovirus exposure and HLA in healthy donors. The protocol was immunoSEQ multiplex PCR, while the TCRdb copy is restricted to in-frame clones and leaves out a portion. The sample carries roughly 120,000 clones, approximately 89% recorded once. Source material: PBMCs. Receptors originate from a man aged 18 to 30 in good health and CMV-seronegative.

The rearrangement links TRBV5-1 to TRBJ2-1; TRBD2 matches 9 bases. The CDR3 has 15 amino acids. The trim removed 4 bases at V and 7 bases at J, leaving 9 bases unmatched. CDR1 SGHRS and CDR2 YFSETQ come from the germline V gene. The CDR3 DNA follows: TGCGCCAGCAGCCAAATTAGCGGGAGCGGGAATGAGCAGTTCTTC. This translates into CASSQISGSGNEQFF.

The chain has TRBV4-3 and TRBJ1-2; TRBD1 matches 9 bases. V lost 0 bases and J lost 4; bases outside the gene matches: 15. CDR1 is LGHNA, CDR2 YSLEER, per germline. The CDR3 has 19 amino acids. CDR3 DNA: TGCGCCAGCAGCCAAGACCCCTCCGGGACAGGGTGGACCTCCTATGGCTACACCTTC. Residues: CASSQDPSGTGWTSYGYTF.

CDR3 nucleotides: TGTGCCAGCAGTTACTCGCCTGGGGCGGGCACAGATACGCAGTATTTT. This sequence encodes CASSYSPGAGTDTQYF. V and J are TRBV6-5 and TRBJ2-3, with D tentatively TRBD1 (5 bases). The CDR3 extends over 16 amino acids. CDR1 and CDR2 (germline): MNHEY, SVGAGI. V was pared by 0 bases and J by 1 base, with 11 bases between.

DNA of the CDR3: TGTGCCAGCAACAGCGGAGCGTACAATGAGCAGTTCTTC. This translates into CASNSGAYNEQFF. The rearrangement uses TRBV2 and TRBJ2-1, with D maybe TRBD2 (5 bases). Deletions cut 7 bases from V and 4 bases from J, with 11 bases between. Germline lookup yields CDR1 SNHLY and CDR2 FYNNEI. The CDR3 extends over 13 amino acids. Combining the CDR3 with reference TRBV2 and TRBJ2-1 gives the whole variable domain EPEVTQTPSHQVTQMGQEVILRCVPISNHLYFYWYRQILGQKVEFLVSFYNNEISEKSEIFDDQFSVERPDGSNFTLKIRSTKLEDSAMYFCASNSGAYNEQFFGPGTRLTVL.

V gene TRBV5-1 combines with J gene TRBJ1-3; possibly TRBD1 for D (6 bases). This CDR3 region has 16 residues. Germline CDR1 SGHRS, CDR2 YFSETQ. V was shortened by 8 bases and J by 1 base, with 19 bases between the two germline ends. The CDR3 spells CARSRLLQGSGNTIYF. The CDR3 bases are TGCGCCAGGAGCCGTTTATTACAGGGATCTGGAAACACCATATATTTT.

This chain uses TRBV4-2 with TRBJ2-3; TRBD2 agrees at 12 bases. This CDR3 has 16 amino acids. The V segment lost 5 bases and the J segment 3 bases; nucleotides outside the gene matches: 6. CDR1 LGHNA and CDR2 YNFKEQ come from the germline V gene. The CDR3 DNA reads TGTGCCAGCAGCTCCCGACTAGCGGGAGCGACAGATACGCAGTATTTT. This codes for CASSSRLAGATDTQYF.

The chain employs TRBV7-2 and TRBJ1-4; 8 positions agree with TRBD1. Germline CDR1 SGHTA, CDR2 FQGNSA. The CDR3 totals 15 residues. V lost 5 bases, J lost 4 bases, and 6 bases stayed unmatched. Here the CDR3 DNA reads TGTGCCAGCAGCCCCTGGACAGGGTTTAATGAAAAACTGTTTTTT. It specifies CASSPWTGFNEKLFF.

V and J are TRBV6-1 and TRBJ1-1; no clear D. V lost 6 bases and J lost 11, with 16 bases in between. The CDR3 consists of 12 residues. Germline values: CDR1 MNHNS, CDR2 SASEGT. This chain's CDR3 is CASSEPAAQAFF. DNA of the CDR3: TGTGCCAGCAGCGAGCCCGCGGCTCAGGCTTTCTTT.

There are a few counts of this clone. The rearrangement uses TRBV6-5 and TRBJ2-7, with TRBD1 matching 10 bases. The V segment lost 6 bases and the J segment 6 bases; nucleotides outside the gene matches: 5. The CDR3 has 13 amino acids. Per the germline V gene, CDR1 is MNHEY and CDR2 is SVGAGI. This CDR3 reads CASSPTGGFEQYF. CDR3 bases: TGTGCCAGCAGCCCGACAGGGGGCTTCGAGCAGTACTTC.

The chain is built from TRBV19 and TRBJ1-2; TRBD1 matches at 8 bases. Germline V gene data show CDR1 as LNHDA and CDR2 as SQIVND (reference sequence). The CDR3 is 14 residues long. V lost 6 bases, J lost 0 bases, and 3 bases stayed unmatched. The CDR3 reads CASSGQGANYGYTF. Here the CDR3 DNA reads TGTGCCAGTAGCGGACAGGGAGCTAACTATGGCTACACCTTC.

This rearrangement joins TRBV11-2 to TRBJ1-1, with D possibly TRBD1 on 5 matching bases. The CDR3 extends over 15 amino acids. The germline gives CDR1 SGHAT, CDR2 FQNNGV. V shed 3 bases and J shed 1 base, with 12 bases lying between them. Here the CDR3 reads CASSFYPQGNTEAFF. CDR3 coding DNA: TGTGCCAGCAGCTTTTATCCCCAGGGGAACACTGAAGCTTTCTTT.

J is TRBJ2-1 and V is TRBV27; TRBD2 matches 9 bases. The CDR3 sequence is 16 residues long. The V gene end was trimmed by 1 base and the J gene end by 7 bases; junction bases not matched to a gene: 8. Per the germline V gene, CDR1 is MNHEY and CDR2 is SMNVEV (reference sequence). Here the CDR3 DNA reads TGTGCCAGCAGTTTATTTGGCGGGGGGGCCGGTAATGAGCAGTTCTTC. It specifies CASSLFGGGAGNEQFF.

This chain joins TRBV18 and TRBJ1-1, with D hard to call. With 3 bases removed from V and 0 bases from J, the gap between germline ends came to 5 bases. Per the germline V gene, CDR1 is KGHSH and CDR2 is LQKENI. The CDR3 contains 13 residues. Written as DNA, the CDR3 is TGTGCCAGCTCACCTACAGTGAACACTGAAGCTTTCTTT. This encodes CASSPTVNTEAFF. Full variable domain (missing parts from reference TRBV18 and TRBJ1-1): NAGVMQNPRHLVRRRGQEARLRCSPMKGHSHVYWYRQLPEEGLKFMVYLQKENIIDESGMPKERFSAEFPKEGPSILRIQQVVRGDSAAYFCASSPTVNTEAFFGQGTRLTVV.

This sequence joins TRBV28 and TRBJ1-1; 8 bases align to TRBD1. Unmatched junction bases numbered 12, after V lost 7 bases and J lost 11 bases. This CDR3 comprises 13 residues. Germline lookup yields CDR1 MDHEN and CDR2 SYDVKM. CDR3 nucleotides: TGTGCCAGCAAACTATCGGACAGGGATCTCGCTTTCTTT. Its translation: CASKLSDRDLAFF. The whole variable domain, remainder taken from reference TRBV28 and TRBJ1-1, is DVKVTQSSRYLVKRTGEKVFLECVQDMDHENMFWYRQDPGLGLRLIYFSYDVKMKEKGDIPEGYSVSREKKERFSLILESASTNQTSMYLCASKLSDRDLAFFGQGTRLTVV.

This sequence joins TRBV18 and TRBJ1-3, with 8 bases fitting TRBD1. V was pared by 3 bases and J by 0 bases, with 10 bases of the junction left unmatched. Germline lookup yields CDR1 KGHSH and CDR2 LQKENI. CDR3 size: 18 residues. The CDR3 sequence is CASSPALQGARSGNTIYF. The CDR3 DNA is TGTGCCAGCTCACCGGCCCTCCAGGGGGCTCGCTCTGGAAACACCATATATTTT. Filled out from reference TRBV18 and TRBJ1-3, the complete variable domain reads NAGVMQNPRHLVRRRGQEARLRCSPMKGHSHVYWYRQLPEEGLKFMVYLQKENIIDESGMPKERFSAEFPKEGPSILRIQQVVRGDSAAYFCASSPALQGARSGNTIYFGEGSWLTVV.

The chain links TRBV5-6 to TRBJ1-3; 10 bases line up with TRBD1. The CDR3 is 16 amino acids. Per the germline V gene, CDR1 is SGHDT and CDR2 is YYEEEE. The ends lost 4 bases at V and 4 bases at J; junction bases unmatched: 8. The CDR3 reads CASSRRTGGPGNTIYF. The DNA of the CDR3 is TGTGCCAGCAGCAGAAGGACAGGGGGACCGGGAAACACCATATATTTT.

The J gene is TRBJ1-2, the V gene TRBV6-5; no clear D. The V gene lost 2 bases and the J gene lost 0 bases, with 7 bases spanning the gap. CDR1 is MNHEY and CDR2 is SVGAGI in the germline V gene. The CDR3 contains 14 residues. This CDR3 is CASSYNGANYGYTF. The CDR3 DNA reads TGTGCCAGCAGTTACAATGGAGCTAACTATGGCTACACCTTC.

The chain has TRBV28 and TRBJ1-1, with TRBD1 as a possible D gene (5 bases). V dropped 5 bases and J dropped 6 bases, with 13 bases sitting between them. This CDR3 region has 13 residues. Looked up from germline, CDR1 is MDHEN and CDR2 is SYDVKM. CDR3 amino acids: CASSKQASAEAFF. The CDR3, as DNA: TGTGCCAGCAGTAAACAGGCTTCCGCTGAAGCTTTCTTT.

The rearrangement joins TRBV30 to TRBJ2-7; TRBD1 is a possible D gene (6 bases). The germline V gene has CDR1 GTSNPN and CDR2 SVGIG (reference sequence). Trimming stripped 4 bases from V and 0 bases from J, with 10 bases between. The length of the CDR3 is 13 residues. This chain's CDR3 is CAWNRASSYEQYF. The CDR3 bases are TGTGCCTGGAACAGGGCCAGCTCCTACGAGCAGTACTTC.

This clone appeared many times. The chain is built from TRBV7-9 and TRBJ1-2, with 9 bases matching TRBD1. Germline CDR1 and CDR2: SEHNR and FQNEAQ (reference sequence). This CDR3 contains 16 residues. Trimming cost V 5 bases and J 4 bases; bases outside gene matches: 11. CDR3 loop: CASSIQQGAPVYGYTF. The CDR3 DNA sequence: TGTGCCAGCAGCATACAACAGGGGGCGCCCGTCTATGGCTACACCTTC.

The chain joins TRBV5-1 to TRBJ1-1, with 7 bases aligning to TRBD1. CDR3 length: 15 residues. The V gene's germline CDR1 is SGHRS and CDR2 YFSETQ. The trim removed 0 bases at V and 5 bases at J, leaving 7 bases unmatched. In DNA, the CDR3 is TGCGCCAGCAGCTTGGTCCGTACAGGGGAAACTGAAGCTTTCTTT. Translation gives CASSLVRTGETEAFF. Combining the CDR3 with reference TRBV5-1 and TRBJ1-1 gives the whole variable domain KAGVTQTPRYLIKTRGQQVTLSCSPISGHRSVSWYQQTPGQGLQFLFEYFSETQRNKGNFPGRFSGRQFSNSRSEMNVSTLELGDSALYLCASSLVRTGETEAFFGQGTRLTVV.

The rearrangement joins TRBV5-6 to TRBJ1-4, with 10 nucleotides matching TRBD1. V trimming: 4 bases; J trimming: 5 bases; junction bases outside the gene matches: 5. Germline V gives CDR1 SGHDT, CDR2 YYEEEE. This CDR3 region has 15 residues. Here the CDR3 reads CASSVPGQGNEKLFF. The CDR3 DNA reads as TGTGCCAGCAGCGTACCGGGACAGGGGAATGAAAAACTGTTTTTT.

V usage is TRBV19 and J usage is TRBJ1-1; TRBD1 agrees at 7 bases. This CDR3 has 14 residues. Germline trimming cut 5 bases from V and 3 bases from J; bases unmatched to any gene: 6. Germline CDR1 and CDR2: LNHDA and SQIVND (reference sequence). As DNA, the CDR3 is TGTGCCAGTAGTCCCGGACAGGAATACACTGAAGCTTTCTTT. Protein product: CASSPGQEYTEAFF.

CDR3 DNA sequence: TGTGCCACCAGCAGAGGGGCGGGAGGGAGCCCAGATACGCAGTATTTT. It specifies CATSRGAGGSPDTQYF. The rearrangement uses TRBV15 and TRBJ2-3, with 9 bases aligning to TRBD2. CDR1 is LNHNV, CDR2 YYDKDF, per germline (reference sequence). This CDR3 is 16 amino acids long. V lost 1 base, J lost 4 bases, and 6 bases stayed unmatched.

The rearrangement joins TRBV11-2 to TRBJ1-2; 8 nucleotides match TRBD1. The CDR3 totals 13 residues. V lost 5 bases to trimming and J lost 6 bases; unmatched junction nucleotides: 5. Germline V gene data show CDR1 as SGHAT and CDR2 as FQNNGV. Written as DNA, the CDR3 is TGTGCCAGCAGCCTTTACAGGGGGAATGGCTACACCTTC. Its protein product is CASSLYRGNGYTF. Based on the CDR3 plus reference TRBV11-2 and TRBJ1-2, the full variable domain is EAGVAQSPRYKIIEKRQSVAFWCNPISGHATLYWYQQILGQGPKLLIQFQNNGVVDDSQLPKDRFSAERLKGVDSTLKIQPAKLEDSAVYLCASSLYRGNGYTFGSGTRLTVV.

The DNA of the CDR3 is TGTGCCAGCAGGGCCCAGCCCCAGGGGTTAAATCAGCCCCAGCATTTT. It codes for CASRAQPQGLNQPQHF. V usage is TRBV2 and J usage is TRBJ1-5; TRBD1 is a possible D gene (6 bases). The CDR3 has 16 amino acids. CDR1 SNHLY and CDR2 FYNNEI come from the germline V gene. Trimming cost V 6 bases and J 4 bases, with 19 bases left between them.